A selection of T cell receptor beta chains follows, all from one sample in a study of graft-versus-host responses after intestinal transplantation. What these receptors recognize is not known. Profiling relied on immunoSEQ multiplex PCR, and the TCRdb table lists in-frame clones only, not all of them. The table has some 90,000 clones, roughly 92% seen once. The sequences come from unstimulated CD4+ T cells sorted from spleen or lymph node cells, collected before intestinal transplant. The origin of the receptors is a human donor who received an intestinal transplant. CDR3s include the opening cysteine and the closing phenylalanine or tryptophan.

cdr3_length v_call cdr3_aa
16 TRBV6-6 CASSPRFRGTHQPQHF
17 TRBV19 CASSRVASGTSTDTQYF
15 TRBV4-1 CASSLYSGRAYEQYF
15 TRBV5-1 CASSLATSGTYEQYF
16 TRBV10-1 CASSEGRGGGPYGYTF
18 TRBV7-9 CASSLLAVRDTGDNEQFF
13 TRBV27 CASGRDSNQPQHF
15 TRBV5-4 CASSFRGGRGTEAFF
14 TRBV30 CAWMVTSGGREQFF
14 TRBV6-5 CASRVRENTGELFF
16 TRBV18 CASSPTRRGGPYGYTF
15 TRBV15 CATSTGTGRGQPQHF
13 TRBV28 CASSWRDNNEQFF
12 TRBV30 CAWSGGDQPQHF
14 TRBV5-1 CASSFDRIQETQYF
15 TRBV6-5 CASRDLPTGNSPLHF
15 TRBV7-8 CASSRSGRASYEQYF
15 TRBV6-1 CASSEGVYSNQPQHF
11 TRBV29-1 CSVGLDNEQFF
16 TRBV15 CATSRDLGTGDQPQHF
17 TRBV5-4 CASSLGRGRLSDTEAFF
14 TRBV5-1 CASSRTGGEDIQYF
13 TRBV5-1 CASSSGPPLGYTF
15 TRBV25-1 CASSETTGINEKLFF
15 TRBV28 CASSLSPGQGYEQYF
16 TRBV19 CASSIAGGMYQETQYF
16 TRBV5-1 CASSATQGARGNTIYF
15 TRBV7-9 CASSLGSRGLYGYTF
15 TRBV7-9 CASRQGLRSYNEQFF
12 TRBV28 CASSELEQPQHF
15 TRBV4-2 CASSQDTRGPYGYTF
13 TRBV2 CASMGLAGNEQFF
15 TRBV10-2 CASSDNRHQQETQYF
14 TRBV5-1 CASSQGGTNEKLFF
16 TRBV10-2 CASRRGGAFSYNEQFF
19 TRBV27 CASSPIKGAYSRTNEKLFF
17 TRBV30 CAWSVKEGQDGNQPQHF
17 TRBV9 CASSAVYLTRYGNEQFF
13 TRBV5-4 CASSWDSGETQYF
14 TRBV10-3 CAIKSGAEDTEAFF
14 TRBV7-2 CASSLAGPYNEQFF
18 TRBV5-1 CASSLAGPGQPSGNTIYF
16 TRBV16 CASSPGTTRELDTQYF
16 TRBV15 CATSRGLAGMLNEQFF
15 TRBV6-1 CASSPLAVGVDTQYF
13 TRBV7-2 CASSLAKSYEQYF
15 TRBV9 CASSQMRGQGNTIYF
15 TRBV27 CASSPDTGAPYEQYF
16 TRBV14 CASSLRAGDGDNEQFF
19 TRBV7-6 CASSLAAGTGRAGANVLTF
16 TRBV5-4 CASSLGERQNLNEQFF
14 TRBV6-6 CASSYSSGDEKLFF
13 TRBV11-2 CASSNDRYNEQFF
18 TRBV19 CASSMYFGASGMADTQYF
11 TRBV2 CASSVRAEAFF